This entry features one TCR beta chain sequence. This record comes from a study of blood T cell repertoires in COVID-19. Background on the study: Specimens from acute and convalescent COVID-19 originated in the United States, Italy and Spain.

Authors' processing steps: Using reference gene primer amplification, nucleated cell counts were estimated. The data were produced by immunoSEQ multiplex PCR, yet TCRdb's version contains in-frame clones alone and is incomplete. For V, J and clone size, that table is used; D and trimming come from the DNA. In the table there are roughly 92,000 clones, over 75% of which are singletons. J lost 10 bases, V lost 3 bases, and 6 bases had no gene match. This CDR3 has 13 amino acids. Germline CDR1 SGHDT, CDR2 YYEEEE. The sequence was collected from a man aged 50-59 years with acute or convalescent COVID-19. Material for sequencing was peripheral blood. V usage is TRBV5-6 and J usage is TRBJ2-1, with 8 bases aligning to TRBD2. CDR3 sequence (DNA): TGTGCCAGCAGCTCCAGCGGGAGTCGGGAGCAGTTCTTC. It yields the protein CASSSSGSREQFF.